This TCR beta chain derives from a study of control samples from healthy donors and cancer patients. Some clones are missing from TCRdb's copy, which holds only in-frame ones; the method was immunoSEQ multiplex PCR. In the table there are around 230,000 clones, around 94% of which are singletons. Sequencing input: blood. The receptor's source is a man aged 45-65 years in good health.

Here the CDR3 reads CASSGTGTGGSPREAEQFF. DNA of the CDR3: TGTGCCAGCAGTGGGACCGGGACAGGGGGCTCCCCTCGAGAGGCTGAGCAGTTCTTC. The V gene is TRBV28, the J gene TRBJ2-1, with 12 bases lining up with TRBD1. Per the germline V gene, CDR1 is MDHEN and CDR2 is SYDVKM. Trimming cost V 5 bases and J 9 bases; bases outside gene matches: 20. CDR3 length: 19 residues.